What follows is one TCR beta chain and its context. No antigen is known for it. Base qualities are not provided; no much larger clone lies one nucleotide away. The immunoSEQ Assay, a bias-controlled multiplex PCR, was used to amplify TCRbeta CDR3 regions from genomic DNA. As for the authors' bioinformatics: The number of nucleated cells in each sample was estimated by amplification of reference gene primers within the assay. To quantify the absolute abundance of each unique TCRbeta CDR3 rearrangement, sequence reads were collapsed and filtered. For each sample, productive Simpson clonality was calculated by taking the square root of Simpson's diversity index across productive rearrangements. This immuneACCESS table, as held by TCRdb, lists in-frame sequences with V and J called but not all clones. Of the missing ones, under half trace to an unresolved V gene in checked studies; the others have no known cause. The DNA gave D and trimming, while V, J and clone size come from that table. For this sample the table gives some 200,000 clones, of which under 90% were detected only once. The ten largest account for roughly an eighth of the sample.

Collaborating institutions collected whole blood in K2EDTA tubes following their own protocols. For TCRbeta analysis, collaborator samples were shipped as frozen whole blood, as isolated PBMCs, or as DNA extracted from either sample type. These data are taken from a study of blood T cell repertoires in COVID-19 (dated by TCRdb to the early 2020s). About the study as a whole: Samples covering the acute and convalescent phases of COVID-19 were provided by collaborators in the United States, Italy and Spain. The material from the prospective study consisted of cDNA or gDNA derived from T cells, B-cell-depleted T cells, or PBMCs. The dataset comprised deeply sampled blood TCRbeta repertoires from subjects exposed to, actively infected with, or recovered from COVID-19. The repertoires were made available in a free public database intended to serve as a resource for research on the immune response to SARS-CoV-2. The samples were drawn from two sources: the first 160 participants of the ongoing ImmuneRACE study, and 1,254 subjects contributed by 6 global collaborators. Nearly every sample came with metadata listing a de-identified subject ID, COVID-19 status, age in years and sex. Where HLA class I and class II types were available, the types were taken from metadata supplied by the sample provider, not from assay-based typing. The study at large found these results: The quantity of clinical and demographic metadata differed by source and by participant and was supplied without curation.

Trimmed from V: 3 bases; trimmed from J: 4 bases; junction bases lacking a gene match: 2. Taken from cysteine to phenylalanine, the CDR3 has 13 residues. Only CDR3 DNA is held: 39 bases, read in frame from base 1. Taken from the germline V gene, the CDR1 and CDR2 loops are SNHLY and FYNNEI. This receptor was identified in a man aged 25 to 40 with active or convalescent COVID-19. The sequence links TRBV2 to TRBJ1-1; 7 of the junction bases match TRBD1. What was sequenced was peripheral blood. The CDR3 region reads CASSDRGITEAFF. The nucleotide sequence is TGTGCCAGCAGTGACAGGGGGATCACTGAAGCTTTCTTT.